This TCR beta chain was documented in a study of cytomegalovirus exposure and HLA in healthy donors. About the study: The Caucasian-associated ancestry cluster contained about 80% of the approximately 390 genotyped donors. Overall study results and limits: It was reportedly the case that the classifier diagnosed cytomegalovirus status with high specificity and sensitivity. Usually a TCR sequence was rare, but some public TCRs were found in many donors. Sequencing likely produced, as an artifact, a cluster of highly shared sequence variants.

The primer mix had 60 Vbeta and 13 Jbeta primers. The assay was immunoSEQ multiplex PCR, and TCRdb's table has in-frame clones only and misses some. The sample lists over 100,000 clones; 83% were seen once. The V gene's germline CDR1 is SGHTA and CDR2 FQGTGA. CDR3 length equals 15 residues. V lost 3 bases, J lost 3 bases, and 6 bases stayed unmatched. Remarks on this clone: Its antigen is as yet unknown.

The chain couples TRBV7-3 to TRBJ1-2; 8 bases fit TRBD1. The TCR originated in a man aged 35-49 years in good health and CMV-seronegative. The source material was PBMCs. CDR3 loop: CASSFGTGDDYGYTF. CDR3 nucleotide sequence: TGTGCCAGCAGCTTTGGGACAGGCGACGACTATGGCTACACCTTC.